Listed here are 6 T cell receptor beta chains from one sample, sequenced in a study of identical twins. A single record per CDR3 protein comes from TCRdb applying MiXCR to the 5' RACE reads. The table lists hundreds of thousands of distinct CDR3 sequences, more than 8% of them singletons. These data are also associated with another study on yellow fever vaccine responses in identical twins.

The sample comprised CD8+ T cells sorted from blood. The receptors derive from a woman younger than 35 in good health.

This clonotype has a count of ten or more. V is TRBV14 and J is TRBJ1-2; the D gene is possibly TRBD1 (6 bases). CDR1 SGHDN and CDR2 FVKESK come from the germline V gene. CDR3 length equals 16 residues. The germline V and J ends were trimmed by 1 base and 4 bases, with 16 bases remaining between them. The CDR3 DNA sequence: TGTGCCAGCAGCCAAGGCCGGGACATAAGTTCCTATGGCTACACCTTC. Encoded protein: CASSQGRDISSYGYTF.

This clonotype was seen a handful of times. The J gene is TRBJ2-3, the V gene TRBV7-6; 11 bases line up with TRBD2. The CDR3 spans 16 residues. Germline V lookup: CDR1 SGHVS, CDR2 FNYEAQ. The V and J ends lost 5 bases and 2 bases, in that order; junction bases with no gene match: 6. The CDR3 reads CASSGPTSGNTDTQYF. CDR3 nucleotides: TGTGCCAGCAGCGGCCCGACTAGCGGGAACACAGATACGCAGTATTTT.

The rearrangement uses TRBV19 and TRBJ2-3, with no clear D. Deletions cut 2 bases from V and 4 bases from J, with 7 bases between. This CDR3 spans 13 amino acids. Germline assignment: CDR1 LNHDA and CDR2 SQIVND (reference sequence). The CDR3 DNA reads TGTGCCAGTAGTATACAATACCCAGATACGCAGTATTTT. Protein product: CASSIQYPDTQYF. The variable domain in full, completed from reference TRBV19 and TRBJ2-3, reads DGGITQSPKYLFRKEGQNVTLSCEQNLNHDAMYWYRQDPGQGLRLIYYSQIVNDFQKGDIAEGYSVSREKKESFPLTVTSAQKNPTAFYLCASSIQYPDTQYFGPGTRLTVL.

This clonotype was seen many times. This chain joins TRBV18 and TRBJ2-1; D is possibly TRBD2 (6 bases). The CDR3 is made up of 16 amino acids. With 3 bases removed from V and 7 bases from J, the gap between germline ends came to 19 bases. CDR1 and CDR2 (germline): KGHSH, LQKENI. The CDR3 coding sequence is TGTGCCAGCTCACCGCTAGCGTCTAAGATACATAATGAGCAGTTCTTC. Its translation is CASSPLASKIHNEQFF.

The gene calls are TRBV20-1 and TRBJ1-2; D may be TRBD1 (5 bases). This CDR3 is built from 14 residues. V was pared by 4 bases and J by 1 base, with 13 bases between. In germline, CDR1 is DFQATT, CDR2 SNEGSKA (reference sequence). The CDR3 coding sequence is TGCAGTGCTACCCCGACAGTTTTTAACTATGGCTACACCTTC. Amino acids: CSATPTVFNYGYTF.

This clonotype has only a few counts. The chain carries TRBV3-1 and TRBJ2-7; D tentatively reads TRBD1 or TRBD2 (5 bases each). The germline V gene has CDR1 LGHDT and CDR2 YNNKEL (reference sequence). The CDR3 runs 14 residues. The germline V and J ends were trimmed by 0 bases and 3 bases, with 9 bases remaining between them. CDR3 coding DNA: TGTGCCAGCAGCCAAGATGGGGGAAACTACGAGCAGTACTTC. The encoded protein is CASSQDGGNYEQYF.